Listed below are T cell receptor beta chains from one sample, sequenced in a study of cytomegalovirus exposure and HLA in healthy donors. The table came from immunoSEQ multiplex PCR; TCRdb's copy has only in-frame clones and leaves some out. Here the sample spans 150,000 to 250,000 clones, almost 85% being singletons. Sequencing used PBMCs. Every receptor here comes from a woman between 50 and 59 years old in good health and CMV-seronegative. Both conserved end residues are part of each CDR3. The order of the fields is clone size, J gene, V gene, D gene, CDR3 DNA, CDR3 protein. A D gene is named only where the DNA matches it firmly. Clone sizes are given selectively: once, few, many, or a class where the clone is expanded.

size: -; J: TRBJ2-1; V: TRBV19; D: TRBD2; DNA: TGTGCCAGTAGTAGGGCCGGGACTAGCGGGATCAATGAGCAGTTCTTC; CDR3: CASSRAGTSGINEQFF
size: -; J: TRBJ2-1; V: TRBV2; D: -; DNA: TGTGCCAGCAGTCGTGACTCGTTCCCGCAGTTCTTC; CDR3: CASSRDSFPQFF
size: -; J: TRBJ1-4; V: TRBV15; D: -; DNA: TGTGCCAGCGCAGGGCCCCTTAGGGAAAAACTGTTTTTT; CDR3: CASAGPLREKLFF
size: -; J: TRBJ1-2; V: TRBV15; D: -; DNA: TGTGCCACCAGCAGAGCTACGGCGCTCGGGTATGGCTACACCTTC; CDR3: CATSRATALGYGYTF
size: -; J: TRBJ2-5; V: TRBV29-1; D: -; DNA: TGCAGCGTTGCAGGGCGTCTTCAAGAGACCCAGTACTTC; CDR3: CSVAGRLQETQYF
size: -; J: TRBJ2-7; V: TRBV7-8; D: TRBD1; DNA: TGTGCCAGCAGCCCCCCGCCGGGACAGGGCTACGAGCAGTACTTC; CDR3: CASSPPPGQGYEQYF
size: -; J: TRBJ2-1; V: TRBV7-2; D: TRBD1; DNA: TGTGCCAGCAGCCCTAGCCTAGGTCAGGGGGCAGATGAGCAGTTCTTC; CDR3: CASSPSLGQGADEQFF
size: few; J: TRBJ1-1; V: TRBV30; D: -; DNA: TGTGCCTGGCGGCCCCCGGGGACTGAAGCTTTCTTT; CDR3: CAWRPPGTEAFF
size: -; J: TRBJ1-6; V: TRBV19; D: TRBD1; DNA: TGTGCCAGTAGATGGGACAGTTGGGACTCACCCCTCCACTTT; CDR3: CASRWDSWDSPLHF
size: -; J: TRBJ2-3; V: TRBV19; D: -; DNA: TGTGCCAGTAGTTACAGGTTCCTAGATACGCAGTATTTT; CDR3: CASSYRFLDTQYF
size: once; J: TRBJ2-1; V: TRBV4-1; D: TRBD2; DNA: TGCGCCAGCAGCTTTGGACTAGCGTTAGGGGGTGAGCAGTTCTTC; CDR3: CASSFGLALGGEQFF
size: -; J: TRBJ2-2; V: TRBV7-9; D: TRBD1; DNA: TGTGCCAGCAGCTGGACGGGACAGGGGCACACCGGGGAGCTGTTTTTT; CDR3: CASSWTGQGHTGELFF
size: -; J: TRBJ1-3; V: TRBV5-1; D: -; DNA: TGCGCCAGCAGCTTGGGCGGCAGCGGCTCTGGAAACACCATATATTTT; CDR3: CASSLGGSGSGNTIYF